The entry below describes one T cell receptor beta chain. This record comes from a study of blood T cell repertoires in COVID-19. Study information: Whether acute or convalescent, the COVID-19 samples came from the United States, Italy and Spain. The analysed material was cDNA or gDNA that came from T cells, B-cell-depleted T cells, or PBMCs.

Authors' processing steps: Reference gene primers were amplified, and this amplification served to estimate nucleated cell counts. The method was immunoSEQ multiplex PCR; TCRdb's version includes in-frame clones alone and lacks a portion of them. The V and J calls and clone size come from that table; D and trimming were worked out from the DNA. The table lists hundreds of thousands of clones, roughly nine tenths of them singletons, with over 2% in the top ten. With V trimmed by 3 bases and J by 13 bases, 6 bases remained unmatched. Germline V gene sequence: CDR1 GTSNPN, CDR2 SVGIG (reference sequence). The CDR3 is 11 residues long.

The sequenced material came from peripheral blood. The chain joins TRBV30 to TRBJ1-5; 7 positions match TRBD1. The sequence was obtained from a woman between 50 and 59 years old with acute or convalescent COVID-19. The CDR3 region has the DNA TGTGCCTGGAGCGACGAACAGGGGCAGCATTTT. It yields the protein CAWSDEQGQHF.